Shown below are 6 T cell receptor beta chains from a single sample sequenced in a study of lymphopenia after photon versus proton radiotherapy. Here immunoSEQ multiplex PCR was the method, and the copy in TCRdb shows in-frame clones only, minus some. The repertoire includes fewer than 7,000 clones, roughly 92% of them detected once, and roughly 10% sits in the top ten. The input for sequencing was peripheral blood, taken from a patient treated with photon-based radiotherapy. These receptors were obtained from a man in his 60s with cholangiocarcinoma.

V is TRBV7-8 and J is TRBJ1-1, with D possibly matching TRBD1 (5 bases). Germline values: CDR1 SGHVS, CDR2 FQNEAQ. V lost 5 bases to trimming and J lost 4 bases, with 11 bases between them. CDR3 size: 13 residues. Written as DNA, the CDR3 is TGTGCCAGCAGCGATTACCAGGGCACTGAAGCTTTCTTT. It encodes CASSDYQGTEAFF.

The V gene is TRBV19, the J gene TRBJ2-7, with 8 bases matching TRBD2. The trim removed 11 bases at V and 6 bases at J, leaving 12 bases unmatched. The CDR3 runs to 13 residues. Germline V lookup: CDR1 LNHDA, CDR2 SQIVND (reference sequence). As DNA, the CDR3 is TGTGCCTCTTCCGGCAGGGCGGGAGGCGAGCAGTACTTC. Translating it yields CASSGRAGGEQYF.

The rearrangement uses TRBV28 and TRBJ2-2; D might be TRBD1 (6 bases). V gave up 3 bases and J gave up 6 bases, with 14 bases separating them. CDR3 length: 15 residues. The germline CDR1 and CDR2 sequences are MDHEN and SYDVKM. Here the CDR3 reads CASSFSGRGSGELFF. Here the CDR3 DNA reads TGTGCCAGCAGTTTTTCGGGCAGGGGATCCGGGGAGCTGTTTTTT.

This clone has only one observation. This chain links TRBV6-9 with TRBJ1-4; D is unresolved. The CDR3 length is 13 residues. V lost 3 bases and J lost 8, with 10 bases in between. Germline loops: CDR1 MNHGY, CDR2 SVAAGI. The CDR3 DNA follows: TGTGCCAGCAGTTACTCCCCGCGGGAAAAACTGTTTTTT. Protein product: CASSYSPREKLFF.

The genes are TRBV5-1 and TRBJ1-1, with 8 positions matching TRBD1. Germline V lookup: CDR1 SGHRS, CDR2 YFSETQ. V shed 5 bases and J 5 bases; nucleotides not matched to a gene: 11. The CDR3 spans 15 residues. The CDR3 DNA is TGCGCCAGCAGGGTACTCGGGACAGGAGGAACTGAAGCTTTCTTT. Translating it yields CASRVLGTGGTEAFF. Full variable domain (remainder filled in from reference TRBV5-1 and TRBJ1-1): KAGVTQTPRYLIKTRGQQVTLSCSPISGHRSVSWYQQTPGQGLQFLFEYFSETQRNKGNFPGRFSGRQFSNSRSEMNVSTLELGDSALYLCASRVLGTGGTEAFFGQGTRLTVV.

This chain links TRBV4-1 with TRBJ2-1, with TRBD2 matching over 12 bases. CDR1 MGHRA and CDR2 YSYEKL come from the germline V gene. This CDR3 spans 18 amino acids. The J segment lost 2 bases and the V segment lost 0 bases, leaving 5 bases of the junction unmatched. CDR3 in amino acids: CASSQDMASGRAYNEQFF. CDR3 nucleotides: TGCGCCAGCAGCCAAGACATGGCTAGCGGGAGGGCCTACAATGAGCAGTTCTTC.